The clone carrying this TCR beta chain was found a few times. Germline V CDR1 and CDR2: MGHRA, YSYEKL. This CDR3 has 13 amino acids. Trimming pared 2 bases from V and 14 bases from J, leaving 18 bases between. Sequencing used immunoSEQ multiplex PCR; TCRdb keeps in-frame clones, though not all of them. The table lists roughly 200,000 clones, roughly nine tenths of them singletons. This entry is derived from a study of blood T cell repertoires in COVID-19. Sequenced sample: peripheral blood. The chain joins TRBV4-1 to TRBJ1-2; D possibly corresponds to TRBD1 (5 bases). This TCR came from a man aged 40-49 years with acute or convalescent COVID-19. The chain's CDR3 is CASSQRLGQGITF. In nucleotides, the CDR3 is TGCGCCAGCAGCCAAAGATTGGGCCAGGGAATAACCTTC.